Described below is a single T cell receptor beta chain sequence and its context. No antigen is known for it. CD8+CD57+ cell expansion had been shown by flow cytometry in patients chosen for sequencing. All participating patients were living with severe acquired aplastic anemia. Blood came from patients not yet given any therapy. The V gene's germline CDR1 is SQVTM and CDR2 ANQGSEA. V lost 7 bases, J lost 8 bases, and 14 bases stayed unmatched. CDR3 length: 15 amino acids. CDR3 and TCR beta VDJ profiling relied on a genomic DNA template. TCRdb processed the reads anew with MiXCR; each CDR3 protein has one entry. The sample lists approximately 170,000 distinct CDR3 sequences, over 40% occurring once. The sample comes from a study of CD8+CD57+ T cells in acquired aplastic anemia. As for the study in general: Mean DNA quantity obtained from sorted CD4+ and CD8+ cells was about 3 ug. Study-wide results and limits: Found in both controls and patients were approximately 29 CD8+ CDR3 sequences.

The chain is built from TRBV29-1 and TRBJ2-1; 10 bases align to TRBD2. The sequenced material came from sorted CD4+, CD8+, or CD8+CD57+ T cells (not recorded which) from PBMCs. The clonotype comes from a human donor with aplastic anemia. For the CDR3, the DNA is TGCAGCGCTAGGAGAGGGCTAGCGGGGGTCGATGAGCAGTTCTTC. This sequence encodes CSARRGLAGVDEQFF.